This T cell receptor (beta chain) appears in the sequencing data of a study of low-dose radiotherapy and immunotherapy resistance in tumors. Study summary: Treatment of Cohort 2 consisted of 1 Gy per fraction every two weeks, amounting to 13 Gy over 26 weeks. Every six weeks patients received intravenous ipilimumab 1 mg/kg, and every two weeks they received intravenous nivolumab 240 mg.

The CDR3 extends over 15 amino acids. CDR1 and CDR2 (germline): SGHTA, FQGNSA. Trimming removed 2 bases from V and 0 bases from J, with 10 bases in between. The time point was: after trial treatment. Described treatment: LDRT plus nivolumab, ipilimumab, low-dose cyclophosphamide and aspirin (RACIN trial). As their treatment, donors received nivolumab, ipilimumab, aspirin, low-dose cyclophosphamide and low-dose radiotherapy. Primers used for first-strand cDNA, a TRAV- and TRBV-specific set, covered both alpha and beta chains. TCRs were amplified for around 20 PCR cycles with a constant-region primer and V-primer adapter. The authors amplified isolated mRNA by in vitro transcription. TCRdb recomputed calls from the reads with MiXCR, one row per CDR3 protein. The data contain 85,000 to 95,000 distinct CDR3 sequences, 20% to 25% of them singletons.

The origin of this receptor is a female donor with ovarian cancer. This specimen consisted of PBMCs, obtained after low-dose radiotherapy plus immunotherapy. The chain combines TRBV7-2 with TRBJ2-5; no clear D. The CDR3 region is CASSLSTNNQETQYF. The DNA for the CDR3 is TGTGCCAGCAGCTTAAGCACGAATAACCAAGAGACCCAGTACTTC.